One TCR beta chain is described in this entry. Categorization into cohorts depended on clinical history that participants reported. In the 2 weeks before study entry, exposed participants met a COVID-19 case, which was PCR-confirmed or clinician-diagnosed. The data derive from a study of blood T cell repertoires in COVID-19. Study at large: Acute and convalescent COVID-19 specimens originated in the United States, Italy and Spain. The cDNA or gDNA used as material had been derived from T cells, B-cell-depleted T cells, or PBMCs.

J gave up 7 bases and V 2 bases, and 3 bases lay outside the gene matches. The germline CDR1 and CDR2 sequences are MNHEY and SVGAGI. The CDR3 has 14 residues. Measured with immunoSEQ multiplex PCR; TCRdb has only the in-frame clones, and not every one. Of 220,000 or so clones detected, around 91% appear once; the ten largest clones hold over 13%. The clonotype originates from a man aged 30 to 45 who had been exposed to COVID-19. This chain connects TRBV6-5 to TRBJ1-5; 9 bases agree with TRBD1. Input material: PBMCs or T cells enriched from blood (not recorded which). CDR3 nucleotides: TGTGCCAGCAGTTACCGACAGGGGGACCAGCCCCAGCATTTT. It encodes CASSYRQGDQPQHF.